The present entry profiles one T cell receptor (beta chain) with its context. The target antigen is unknown. The data belong to a study of T cell responses to AZD1222 COVID-19 vaccine. With 4 bases clipped from V and 5 bases from J, the junction kept 5 bases outside the gene matches. The CDR3 spans 13 residues. Clones were sequenced by immunoSEQ multiplex PCR, and TCRdb holds only the in-frame ones, with some missing. Among about 200,000 clones listed, roughly nine tenths were seen once. Study results and limitations: Seropositivity was recorded at baseline in only 6 or 7 AZD1222 recipients. Nearly half of spike-specific TCRs reportedly target variant regions that are unmutated in the B.1.351 and B.1.1.7 variants. Vaccine-related CD4 TCRs covered spike, predominating at 160-218 and 743-854.

The specimen was peripheral blood, collected 28 days after the second dose of the MenACWY control vaccine. This TCR came from an adult who received the MenACWY meningococcal vaccine as a control. This sequence joins TRBV5-3 and TRBJ2-7; 8 bases are shared with TRBD1. TRBV5-3 is placed among ORFs of uncertain function. CDR3: CARSIDRGHEQYF. CDR3 DNA: TGTGCCAGAAGCATCGACAGGGGCCACGAGCAGTACTTC.